This is a list of T cell receptor beta chains from one sample in a study of blood T cell repertoires in COVID-19. Profiled with immunoSEQ multiplex PCR; TCRdb holds only in-frame clones, not every one. This sample carries around 110,000 clones, about 87% of them seen once, and the ten largest clones take 6.8%. Sequencing was performed on peripheral blood. The receptors derive from a man aged 45-60 years with active or convalescent COVID-19. Both conserved end residues are part of each CDR3. The D gene is left open where the match is weak.

V gene	CDR3 length	D gene	J gene	CDR3 DNA	CDR3 protein
TRBV15	14	-	TRBJ1-5	TGTGCCACCAGAGACAGACAGCCCTTCGCCCCCCAGCATTTT	CATRDRQPFAPQHF
TRBV18	13	-	TRBJ2-1	TGTGCCAGCTCACAGACTAGCTACAATGAGCAGTTCTTC	CASSQTSYNEQFF
TRBV19	16	-	TRBJ1-6	TGTGCCAGTAAGATGGGGGGGAGCCGTTATAATTCACCCCTCCACTTT	CASKMGGSRYNSPLHF
TRBV15	13	-	TRBJ1-3	TGTGCCACCAGCATCGGGACTGGAAACACCATATATTTT	CATSIGTGNTIYF
TRBV10-3	14	TRBD1	TRBJ1-2	TGTGCCATCAGCCTAGGGGGACAGGGGGCTGGCTACACCTTC	CAISLGGQGAGYTF
TRBV4-2	14	TRBD1	TRBJ1-1	TGTGCCAGCAGCCGGGACAGGGCGAACACTGAAGCTTTCTTT	CASSRDRANTEAFF
TRBV28	13	-	TRBJ2-7	TGTGCCAGCAGTTTACTGACTAGTCACGAGCAGTACTTC	CASSLLTSHEQYF
TRBV30	15	TRBD1	TRBJ1-3	TGTGCCTGGAGTAAGGGGGCCAACTCTGGAAACACCATATATTTT	CAWSKGANSGNTIYF
TRBV6-5	15	TRBD1	TRBJ2-5	TGTGCCAGCAGTCAACCGGGACAGTTTCCAGAGACCCAGTACTTC	CASSQPGQFPETQYF
TRBV19	16	-	TRBJ2-7	TGTGCCAGTAGTATGGCGGCATCCTCGTACCTCTACGAGCAGTACTTC	CASSMAASSYLYEQYF
TRBV5-4	14	-	TRBJ2-7	TGTGCCAGCAGCTTGGTTGGCGGAAGCTACGAGCAGTACTTC	CASSLVGGSYEQYF
TRBV2	20	TRBD2	TRBJ2-3	TGTGCCAGCAACAAAGAGCCCGGGACTAGCGGGGTCCCTAGCACAGATACGCAGTATTTT	CASNKEPGTSGVPSTDTQYF
TRBV7-2	17	-	TRBJ2-7	TGTGCCAGCAGCTTAGACGGAGGGCAAGGCCCTCTTTCCGAGCAGTACTTC	CASSLDGGQGPLSEQYF
TRBV7-9	15	TRBD2	TRBJ2-5	TGTGCCAGCAGCCCCCTCCGGGAGGGTCCCATGGCCCAGTACTTC	CASSPLREGPMAQYF
TRBV7-2	20	-	TRBJ2-7	TGTGCCAGCAGCTTAGCAGCCCCGTGGACTACTTCTAGAGACTCCTACGAGCAGTACTTC	CASSLAAPWTTSRDSYEQYF
TRBV3-1/TRBV3-2	15	TRBD1	TRBJ1-2	TGTGCCAGCAGCCAAGCTACAGGGGGCGCCGATGGCTACACCTTC	CASSQATGGADGYTF
TRBV7-8	16	TRBD1	TRBJ2-5	TGTGCCAGCAGCATCCCCTACAGGGGCGCCCAAGAGACCCAGTACTTC	CASSIPYRGAQETQYF
TRBV11-3	14	TRBD1	TRBJ1-5	TGTGCCAGCAGCGAAAGGACAGGTGAACAGCCCCAGCATTTT	CASSERTGEQPQHF